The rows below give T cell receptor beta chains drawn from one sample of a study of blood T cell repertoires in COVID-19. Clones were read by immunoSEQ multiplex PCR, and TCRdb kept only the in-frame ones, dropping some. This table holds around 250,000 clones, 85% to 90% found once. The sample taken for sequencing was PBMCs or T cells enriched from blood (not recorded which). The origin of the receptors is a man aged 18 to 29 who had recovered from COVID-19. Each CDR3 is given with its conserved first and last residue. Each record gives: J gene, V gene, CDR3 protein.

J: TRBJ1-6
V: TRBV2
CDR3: CASSKDSGSYNSPLHF

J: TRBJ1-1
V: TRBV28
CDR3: CASREGGRKTEAFF

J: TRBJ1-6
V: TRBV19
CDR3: CASHGNSPLHF

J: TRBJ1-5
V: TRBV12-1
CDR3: CASSFEGQGRGQPQHF

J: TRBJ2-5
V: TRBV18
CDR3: CASSPPLEEETQYF

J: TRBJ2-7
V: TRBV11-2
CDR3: CASSELEPPAEQYF

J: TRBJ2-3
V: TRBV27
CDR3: CASSLSASTDTQYF

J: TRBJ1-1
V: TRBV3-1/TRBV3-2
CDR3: CASSHRDTMNTEAFF

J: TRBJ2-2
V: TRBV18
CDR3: CASSPQGQGNTGELFF

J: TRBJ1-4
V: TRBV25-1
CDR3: CASSDQGLANEKLFF

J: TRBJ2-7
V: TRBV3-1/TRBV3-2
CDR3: CASSHPGTSGYEQYF

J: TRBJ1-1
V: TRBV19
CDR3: CASSIGRGPEAFF

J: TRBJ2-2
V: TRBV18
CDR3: CASSPPGQGVFAGELFF

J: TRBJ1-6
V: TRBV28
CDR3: CASSTGGEYSPLHF

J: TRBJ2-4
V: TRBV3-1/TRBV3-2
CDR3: CASMAGDSARIQYF

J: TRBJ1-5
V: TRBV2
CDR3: CASSEWIGTEGPYNQPQHF

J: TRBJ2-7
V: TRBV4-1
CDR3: CASSQAPGTYEQYF

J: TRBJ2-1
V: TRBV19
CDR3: CASSTLAGGFDEQFF

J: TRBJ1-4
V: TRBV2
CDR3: CASEALEEKLFF

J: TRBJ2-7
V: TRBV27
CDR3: CASSLSGRGRYEQYF

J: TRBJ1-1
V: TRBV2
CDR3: CASSEAVQMNTEAFF

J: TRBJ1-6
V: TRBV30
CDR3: CAWSEIGGSPLHF

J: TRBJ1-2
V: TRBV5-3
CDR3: CARSLEQRDPSLRGYGYTF

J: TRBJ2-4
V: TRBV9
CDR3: CASSVDRGNIQYF

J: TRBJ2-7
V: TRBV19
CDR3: CASSMMAGGSHSYEQYF

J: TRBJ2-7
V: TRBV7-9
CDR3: CASSLVIRHLTDEQYF

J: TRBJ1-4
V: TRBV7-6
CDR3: CASSPEGSYSNEKLFF

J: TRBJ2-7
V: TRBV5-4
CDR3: CASSFALAGGKAYEQYF

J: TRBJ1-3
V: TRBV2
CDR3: CASSGDRGRRNTIYF

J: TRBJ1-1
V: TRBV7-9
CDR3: CASSPGEPLNTEAFF

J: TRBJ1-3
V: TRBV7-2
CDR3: CASSRGPGNTIYF